This T cell receptor (beta chain) came from a study of immune heterogeneity within non-small cell lung tumors. This CDR3 is 16 amino acids long. The junction had 8 bases not matched to a gene; V was cut back by 4 bases and J by 4 bases. Germline V lookup: CDR1 LNHNV, CDR2 YYDKDF (reference sequence). A first 10-cycle multiplex round used 32 V-gene and 13 J-gene primers on TCR beta CDR3. A single record per CDR3 protein comes from TCRdb applying MiXCR to the multiplex PCR reads. The data hold roughly 4,100 distinct CDR3 sequences, with about 27% observed a single time. TCRs were amplified from about 620 ng gDNA of bulk tumor per sample. Several spatially distant biopsies were obtained per primary tumor intraoperatively. Untreated, newly diagnosed non-small cell lung cancer patients underwent curative surgery.

The chain employs TRBV15 and TRBJ1-5; 9 bases fit TRBD1. The sequenced material came from lung tumor tissue. The clonotype comes from a man aged 60 to 69 with non-small cell lung cancer. CDR3 region: CATSMAGTGRNQPQHF. The CDR3 DNA follows: TGTGCCACCAGCATGGCCGGGACAGGGAGAAATCAGCCCCAGCATTTT.